The present TCR beta chain was sequenced within a study of vaccination effects on CD4 cells after COVID-19. General study results and limits: Convalescent patients numbered few in the study; early post-infection timepoints were missing entirely.

Produced via immunoSEQ multiplex PCR; TCRdb's table is partial and in-frame only. The sample lists approximately 74,000 clones; around 70% were seen once. Concerning this clone itself: No antigen is known for it.

Isolation of CD4+ T cells took place after around 10 days of culture. Two doses of BNT162b2 or mRNA-1273 vaccine were administered to participants. The sequence came from a human donor who received a COVID-19 vaccine. The material sequenced was CD4+ T cells from PBMCs cultured without peptide, taken after COVID-19 vaccination.

CDR3 amino acids: CASSPGEQGNTIYF. CDR3 sequence (DNA): TGCGCCAGCAGCCCCGGGGAGCAGGGAAACACCATATATTTT. The chain employs TRBV5-1 and TRBJ1-3, with D unresolved. V was shortened by 4 bases and J by 4 bases, with 12 bases between the two germline ends. This CDR3 contains 14 residues. Germline V CDR1 and CDR2: SGHRS, YFSETQ.